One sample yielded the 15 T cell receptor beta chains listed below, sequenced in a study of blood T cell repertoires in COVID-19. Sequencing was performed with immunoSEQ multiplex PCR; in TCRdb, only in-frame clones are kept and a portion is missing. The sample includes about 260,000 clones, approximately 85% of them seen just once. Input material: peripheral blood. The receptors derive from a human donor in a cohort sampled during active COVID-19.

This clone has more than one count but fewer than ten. CDR3 amino acids: CASSQVRQGNYGYTF. CDR3 bases: TGCGCCAGCAGCCAAGTTAGACAGGGGAACTATGGCTACACCTTC. The rearrangement joins TRBV4-3 to TRBJ1-2; 8 bases are shared with TRBD1. CDR3 length equals 15 residues. J lost 2 bases, V lost 1 base, and 3 bases had no gene match. CDR1 and CDR2 from the germline V gene are LGHNA and YSLEER.

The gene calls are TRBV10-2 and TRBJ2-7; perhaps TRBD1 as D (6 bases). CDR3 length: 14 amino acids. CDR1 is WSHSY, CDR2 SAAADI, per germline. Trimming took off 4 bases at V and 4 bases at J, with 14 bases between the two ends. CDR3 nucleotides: TGCGCCAGCAGTGTCTTCGGACAGTTTTACGAGCAGTACTTC. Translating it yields CASSVFGQFYEQYF.

The CDR3 here is CSAGTDNQPQHF. The CDR3 DNA sequence: TGCAGCGCAGGGACAGACAATCAGCCCCAGCATTTT. V gene TRBV29-1 combines with J gene TRBJ1-5; 7 bases are a match to TRBD1. The CDR3 totals 12 residues. Per germline, CDR1 SQVTM and CDR2 ANQGSEA. V dropped 7 bases and J dropped 3; count of bases not matched to a gene: 3.

CDR3 sequence (DNA): TGTGCCAGTACATACGGGGGAACTGGAAACACCATATATTTT. Its protein product is CASTYGGTGNTIYF. V is TRBV19 and J is TRBJ1-3; perhaps TRBD1 as D (5 bases). This CDR3 has 14 amino acids. V gave up 7 bases and J gave up 2 bases, with 12 bases separating them. CDR1 LNHDA and CDR2 SQIVND come from the germline V gene (reference sequence).

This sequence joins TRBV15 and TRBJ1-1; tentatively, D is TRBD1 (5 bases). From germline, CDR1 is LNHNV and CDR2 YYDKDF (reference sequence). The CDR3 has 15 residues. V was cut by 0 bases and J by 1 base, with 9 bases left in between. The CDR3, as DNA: TGTGCCACCAGCAGAGAAATCACAGGGAACACTGAAGCTTTCTTT. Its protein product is CATSREITGNTEAFF.

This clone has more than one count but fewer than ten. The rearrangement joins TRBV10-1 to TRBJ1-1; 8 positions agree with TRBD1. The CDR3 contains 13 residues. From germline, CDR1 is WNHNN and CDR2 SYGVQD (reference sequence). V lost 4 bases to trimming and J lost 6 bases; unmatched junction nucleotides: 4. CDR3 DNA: TGCGCCAGCAGTGCGACAGGGGTCTCTGAAGCTTTCTTT. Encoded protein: CASSATGVSEAFF.

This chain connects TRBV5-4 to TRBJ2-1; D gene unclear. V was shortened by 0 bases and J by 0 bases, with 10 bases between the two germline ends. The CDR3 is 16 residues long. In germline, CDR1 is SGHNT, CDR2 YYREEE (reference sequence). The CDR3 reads CASSLVRISSYNEQFF. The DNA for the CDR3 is TGTGCCAGCAGCTTGGTGCGGATAAGCTCCTACAATGAGCAGTTCTTC. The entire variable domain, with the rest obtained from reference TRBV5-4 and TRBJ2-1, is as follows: ETGVTQSPTHLIKTRGQQVTLRCSSQSGHNTVSWYQQALGQGPQFIFQYYREEENGRGNFPPRFSGLQFPNYSSELNVNALELDDSALYLCASSLVRISSYNEQFFGPGTRLTVL.

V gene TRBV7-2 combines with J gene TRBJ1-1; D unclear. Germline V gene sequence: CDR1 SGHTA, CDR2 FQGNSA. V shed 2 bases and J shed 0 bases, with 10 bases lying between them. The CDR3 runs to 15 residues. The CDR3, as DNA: TGTGCCAGCAGCTTACTGTCGGCGGTGAACACTGAAGCTTTCTTT. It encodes CASSLLSAVNTEAFF.

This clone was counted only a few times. The CDR3 is CASSFSGAPYNEQFF. CDR3 DNA sequence: TGTGCCAGCAGTTTTAGCGGGGCCCCTTACAATGAGCAGTTCTTC. V is TRBV2 and J is TRBJ2-1; 8 positions agree with TRBD2. V lost 5 bases to trimming and J lost 4 bases; unmatched junction nucleotides: 7. This CDR3 is 15 amino acids long. Germline CDR1 SNHLY, CDR2 FYNNEI.

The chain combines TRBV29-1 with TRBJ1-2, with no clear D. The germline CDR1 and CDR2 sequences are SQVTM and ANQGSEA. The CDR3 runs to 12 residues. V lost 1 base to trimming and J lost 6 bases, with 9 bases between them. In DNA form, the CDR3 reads TGCAGCGTTGAAGGCGGGGAAAATGGCTACACCTTC. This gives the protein CSVEGGENGYTF.

The CDR3 nucleotides are TGTGCCAGCAGCTTGGCCGAGGGCAGGGGGTTGGTCGCTTTCTTT. Amino acid sequence: CASSLAEGRGLVAFF. The V and J genes are TRBV5-4 and TRBJ1-1; 7 bases are a match to TRBD1. The length of the CDR3 is 15 residues. Germline CDR1 reads SGHNT; CDR2 reads YYREEE (reference sequence). The ends lost 0 bases at V and 11 bases at J; junction bases unmatched: 13.

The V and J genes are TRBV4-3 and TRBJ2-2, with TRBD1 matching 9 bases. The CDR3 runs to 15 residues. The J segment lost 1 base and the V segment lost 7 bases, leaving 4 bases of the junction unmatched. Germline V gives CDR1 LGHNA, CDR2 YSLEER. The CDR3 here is CASKNRGLNTGELFF. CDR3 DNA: TGCGCCAGCAAAAACAGGGGGCTGAACACCGGGGAGCTGTTTTTT.

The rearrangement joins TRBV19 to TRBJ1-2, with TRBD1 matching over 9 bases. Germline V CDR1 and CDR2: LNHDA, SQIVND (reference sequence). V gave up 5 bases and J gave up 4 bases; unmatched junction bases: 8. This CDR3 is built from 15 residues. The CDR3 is CASSPGQGWVYGYTF. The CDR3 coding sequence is TGTGCCAGTAGTCCCGGACAGGGGTGGGTCTATGGCTACACCTTC.

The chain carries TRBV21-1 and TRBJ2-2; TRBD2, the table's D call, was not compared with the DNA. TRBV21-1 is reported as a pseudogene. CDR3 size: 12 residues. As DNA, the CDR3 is TGTGCCGGGTGGAGGGTTCCCGGGGAGCTGTTTTTT. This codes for CAGWRVPGELFF.

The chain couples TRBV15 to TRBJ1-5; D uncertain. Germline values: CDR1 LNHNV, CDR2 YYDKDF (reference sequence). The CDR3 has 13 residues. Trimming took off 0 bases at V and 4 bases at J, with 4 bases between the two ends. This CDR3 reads CATSRDMNQPQHF. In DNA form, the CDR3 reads TGTGCCACCAGCAGAGACATGAATCAGCCCCAGCATTTT.